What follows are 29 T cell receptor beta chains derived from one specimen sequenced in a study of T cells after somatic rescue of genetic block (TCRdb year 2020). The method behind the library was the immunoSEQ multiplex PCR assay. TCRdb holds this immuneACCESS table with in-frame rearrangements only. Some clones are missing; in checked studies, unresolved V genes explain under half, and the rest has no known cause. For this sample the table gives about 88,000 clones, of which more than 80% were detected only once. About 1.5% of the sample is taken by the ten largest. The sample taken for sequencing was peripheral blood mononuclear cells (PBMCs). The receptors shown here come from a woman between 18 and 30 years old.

The CDR3 bases are TGTGCCTGGAGTGTATGGACTAGCCCTCAGAGCTCCTACAATGAGCAGTTCTTC. This codes for CAWSVWTSPQSSYNEQFF. The chain carries TRBV30 and TRBJ2-1; 8 bases fit TRBD2. CDR3 length: 18 amino acids. Germline V gene lookup returns CDR1 GTSNPN and CDR2 SVGIG (reference sequence). V lost 0 bases to trimming and J lost 0 bases; unmatched junction nucleotides: 10.

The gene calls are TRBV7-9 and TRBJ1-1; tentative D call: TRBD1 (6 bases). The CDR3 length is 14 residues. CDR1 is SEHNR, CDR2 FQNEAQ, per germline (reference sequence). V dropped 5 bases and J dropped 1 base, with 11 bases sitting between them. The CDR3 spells CASSAEGQNTEAFF. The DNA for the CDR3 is TGTGCCAGCAGCGCGGAGGGACAGAACACTGAAGCTTTCTTT.

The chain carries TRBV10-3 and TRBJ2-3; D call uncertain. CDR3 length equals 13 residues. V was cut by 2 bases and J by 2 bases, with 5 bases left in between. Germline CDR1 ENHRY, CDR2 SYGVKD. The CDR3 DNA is TGTGCCATCAGTGAGGAGAACACAGATACGCAGTATTTT. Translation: CAISEENTDTQYF.

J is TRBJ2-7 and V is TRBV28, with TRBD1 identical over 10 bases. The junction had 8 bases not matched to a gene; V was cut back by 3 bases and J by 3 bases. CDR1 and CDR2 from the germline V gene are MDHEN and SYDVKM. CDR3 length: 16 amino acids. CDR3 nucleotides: TGTGCCAGCAGTTTTGGGTCGGGACAGGGGCGCTACGAGCAGTACTTC. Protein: CASSFGSGQGRYEQYF. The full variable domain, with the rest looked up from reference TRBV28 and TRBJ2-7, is DVKVTQSSRYLVKRTGEKVFLECVQDMDHENMFWYRQDPGLGLRLIYFSYDVKMKEKGDIPEGYSVSREKKERFSLILESASTNQTSMYLCASSFGSGQGRYEQYFGPGTRLTVT.

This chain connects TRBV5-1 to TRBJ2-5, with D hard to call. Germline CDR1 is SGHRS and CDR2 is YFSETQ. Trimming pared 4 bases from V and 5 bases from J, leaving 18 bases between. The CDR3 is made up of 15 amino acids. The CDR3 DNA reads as TGCGCCAGCAGCCCCAATAGGGCCCGCCGGGAGACCCAGTACTTC. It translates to CASSPNRARRETQYF.

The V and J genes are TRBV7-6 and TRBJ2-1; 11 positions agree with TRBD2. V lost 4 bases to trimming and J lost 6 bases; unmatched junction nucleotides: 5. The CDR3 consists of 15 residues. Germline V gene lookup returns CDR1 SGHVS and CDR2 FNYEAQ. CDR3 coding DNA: TGTGCCAGCAGCTCCACTAGCGGGAGATCCAATGAGCAGTTCTTC. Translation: CASSSTSGRSNEQFF.

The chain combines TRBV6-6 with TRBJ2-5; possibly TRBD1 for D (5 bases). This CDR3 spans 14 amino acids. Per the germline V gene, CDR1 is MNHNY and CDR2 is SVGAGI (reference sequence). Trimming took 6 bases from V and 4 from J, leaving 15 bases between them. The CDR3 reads CASSPQLRGETQYF. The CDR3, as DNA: TGTGCCAGCAGCCCTCAGCTAAGGGGAGAGACCCAGTACTTC.

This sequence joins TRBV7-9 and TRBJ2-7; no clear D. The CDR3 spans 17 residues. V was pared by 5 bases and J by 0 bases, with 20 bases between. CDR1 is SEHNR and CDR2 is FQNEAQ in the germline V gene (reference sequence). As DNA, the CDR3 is TGTGCCAGCAGCCCCCCACACCAGACCGTTAGCTCCTACGAGCAGTACTTC. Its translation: CASSPPHQTVSSYEQYF.

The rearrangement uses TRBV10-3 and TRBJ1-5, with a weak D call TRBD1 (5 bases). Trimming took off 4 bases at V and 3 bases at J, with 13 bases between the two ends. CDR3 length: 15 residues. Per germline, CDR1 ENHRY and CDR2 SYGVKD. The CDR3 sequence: CAISVGLGNNQPQHF. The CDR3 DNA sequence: TGTGCCATCAGTGTGGGGCTAGGGAACAATCAGCCCCAGCATTTT.

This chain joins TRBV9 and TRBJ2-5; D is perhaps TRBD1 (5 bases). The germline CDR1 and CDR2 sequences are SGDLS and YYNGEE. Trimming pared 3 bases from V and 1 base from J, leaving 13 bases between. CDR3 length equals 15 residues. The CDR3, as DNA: TGTGCCAGCAGCGGCACACTTGGGGCCCAAGAGACCCAGTACTTC. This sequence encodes CASSGTLGAQETQYF.

The CDR3 DNA is TGTGCCTGGACTGGGACTAGCGGGAGAACAGATACGCAGTATTTT. This encodes CAWTGTSGRTDTQYF. This chain uses TRBV30 with TRBJ2-3; 14 nucleotides agree with TRBD2. CDR1 GTSNPN and CDR2 SVGIG come from the germline V gene (reference sequence). Germline trimming cut 4 bases from V and 3 bases from J; bases unmatched to any gene: 3. The CDR3 totals 15 residues.

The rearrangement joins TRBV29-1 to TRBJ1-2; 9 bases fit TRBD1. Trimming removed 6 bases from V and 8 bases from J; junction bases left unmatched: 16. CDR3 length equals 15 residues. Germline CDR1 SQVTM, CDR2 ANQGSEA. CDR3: CSVEQGAVGIGGYTF. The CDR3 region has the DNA TGCAGCGTCGAACAGGGGGCAGTGGGCATCGGCGGCTACACCTTC. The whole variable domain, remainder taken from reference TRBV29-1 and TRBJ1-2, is SAVISQKPSRDICQRGTSLTIQCQVDSQVTMMFWYRQQPGQSLTLIATANQGSEATYESGFVIDKFPISRPNLTFSTLTVSNMSPEDSSIYLCSVEQGAVGIGGYTFGSGTRLTVV.

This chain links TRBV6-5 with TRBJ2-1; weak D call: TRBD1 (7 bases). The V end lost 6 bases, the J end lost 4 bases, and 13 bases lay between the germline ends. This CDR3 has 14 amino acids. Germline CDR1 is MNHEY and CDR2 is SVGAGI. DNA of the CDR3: TGTGCCAGCAGACCGCGGGACAGATACAATGAGCAGTTCTTC. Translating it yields CASRPRDRYNEQFF.

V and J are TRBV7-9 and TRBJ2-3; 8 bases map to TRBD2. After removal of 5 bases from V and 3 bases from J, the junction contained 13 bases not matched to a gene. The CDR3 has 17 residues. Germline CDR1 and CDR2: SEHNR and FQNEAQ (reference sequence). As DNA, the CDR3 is TGTGCCAGCAGCCCTTGGGACTCTAGCGGGTATACAGATACGCAGTATTTT. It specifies CASSPWDSSGYTDTQYF.

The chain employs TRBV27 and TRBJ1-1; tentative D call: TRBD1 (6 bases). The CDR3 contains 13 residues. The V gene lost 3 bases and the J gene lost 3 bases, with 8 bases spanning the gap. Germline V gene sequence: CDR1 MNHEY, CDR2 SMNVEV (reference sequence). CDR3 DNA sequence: TGTGCCAGCAGTTTGAACAGGGACACTGAAGCTTTCTTT. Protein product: CASSLNRDTEAFF.

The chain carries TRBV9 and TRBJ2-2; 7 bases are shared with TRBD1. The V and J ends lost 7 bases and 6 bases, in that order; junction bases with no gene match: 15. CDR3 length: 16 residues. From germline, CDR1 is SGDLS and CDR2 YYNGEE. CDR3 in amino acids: CASARLDRVTSGELFF. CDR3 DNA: TGTGCCAGCGCTAGGCTCGACAGGGTCACATCCGGGGAGCTGTTTTTT.

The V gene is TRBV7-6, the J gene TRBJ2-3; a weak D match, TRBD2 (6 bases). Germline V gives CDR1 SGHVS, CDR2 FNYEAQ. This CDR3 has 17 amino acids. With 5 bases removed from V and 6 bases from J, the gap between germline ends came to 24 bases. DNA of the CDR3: TGTGCCAGCAGCCAGACGCTAGCGCCGGCACTCGAGGATACGCAGTATTTT. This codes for CASSQTLAPALEDTQYF.

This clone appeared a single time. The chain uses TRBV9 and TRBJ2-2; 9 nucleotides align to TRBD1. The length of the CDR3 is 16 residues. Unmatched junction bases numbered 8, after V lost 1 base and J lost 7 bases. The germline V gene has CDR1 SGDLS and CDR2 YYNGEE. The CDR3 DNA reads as TGTGCCAGCAGCGTATCGGGACAGGGCTGGAGCGGGGAGCTGTTTTTT. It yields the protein CASSVSGQGWSGELFF. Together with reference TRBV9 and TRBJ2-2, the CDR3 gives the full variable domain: DSGVTQTPKHLITATGQRVTLRCSPRSGDLSVYWYQQSLDQGLQFLIQYYNGEERAKGNILERFSAQQFPDLHSELNLSSLELGDSALYFCASSVSGQGWSGELFFGEGSRLTVL.

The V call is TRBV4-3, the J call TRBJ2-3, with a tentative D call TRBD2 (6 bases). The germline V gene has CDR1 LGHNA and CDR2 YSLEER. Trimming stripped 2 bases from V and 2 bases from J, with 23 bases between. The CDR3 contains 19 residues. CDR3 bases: TGCGCCAGCAGCCAAACACCCCCGACTCGCGCGGGGCTCACAGATACGCAGTATTTT. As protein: CASSQTPPTRAGLTDTQYF.

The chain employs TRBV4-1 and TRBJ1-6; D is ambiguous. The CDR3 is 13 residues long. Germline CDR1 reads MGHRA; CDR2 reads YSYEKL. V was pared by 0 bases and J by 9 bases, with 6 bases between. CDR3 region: CASSQDYLSPLHF. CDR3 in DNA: TGCGCCAGCAGCCAAGATTACCTTTCACCCCTCCACTTT.

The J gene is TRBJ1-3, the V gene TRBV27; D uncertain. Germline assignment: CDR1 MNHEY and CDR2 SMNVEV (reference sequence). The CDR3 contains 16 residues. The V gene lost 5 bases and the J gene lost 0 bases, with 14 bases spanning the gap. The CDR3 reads CASSPSRAASGNTIYF. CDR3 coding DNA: TGTGCCAGCAGTCCATCTAGGGCAGCCTCTGGAAACACCATATATTTT.

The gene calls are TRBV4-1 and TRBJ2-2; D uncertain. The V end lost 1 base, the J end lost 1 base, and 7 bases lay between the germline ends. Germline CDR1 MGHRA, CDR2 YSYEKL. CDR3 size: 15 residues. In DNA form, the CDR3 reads TGCGCCAGCAGCCAAGGGCTGATGAACACCGGGGAGCTGTTTTTT. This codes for CASSQGLMNTGELFF.

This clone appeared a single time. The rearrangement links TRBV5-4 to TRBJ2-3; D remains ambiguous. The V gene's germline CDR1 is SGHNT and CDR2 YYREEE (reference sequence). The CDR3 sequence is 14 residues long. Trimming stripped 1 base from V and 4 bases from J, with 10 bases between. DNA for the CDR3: TGTGCCAGCAGCTTGTTAAGGAGCCCAGATACGCAGTATTTT. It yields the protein CASSLLRSPDTQYF. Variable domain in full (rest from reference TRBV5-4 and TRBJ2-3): ETGVTQSPTHLIKTRGQQVTLRCSSQSGHNTVSWYQQALGQGPQFIFQYYREEENGRGNFPPRFSGLQFPNYSSELNVNALELDDSALYLCASSLLRSPDTQYFGPGTRLTVL.

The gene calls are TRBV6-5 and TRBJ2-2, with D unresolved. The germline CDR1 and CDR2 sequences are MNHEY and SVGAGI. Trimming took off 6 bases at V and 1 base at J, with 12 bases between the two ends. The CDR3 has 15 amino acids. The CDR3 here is CASSKIRLNTGELFF. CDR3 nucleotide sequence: TGTGCCAGCAGCAAAATCAGACTGAACACCGGGGAGCTGTTTTTT.

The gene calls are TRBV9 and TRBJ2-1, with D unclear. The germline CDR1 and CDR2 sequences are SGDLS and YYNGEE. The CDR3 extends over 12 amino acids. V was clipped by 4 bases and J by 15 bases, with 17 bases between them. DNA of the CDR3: TGTGCCAGCAGCCCCAGTGGGATTCGCCGGTTCTTC. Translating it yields CASSPSGIRRFF.

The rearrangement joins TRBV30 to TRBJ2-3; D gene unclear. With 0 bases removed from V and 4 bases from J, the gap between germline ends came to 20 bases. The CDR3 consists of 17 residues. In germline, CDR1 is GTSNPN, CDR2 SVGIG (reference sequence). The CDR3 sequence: CAWSVRVVGRPPDTQYF. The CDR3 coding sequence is TGTGCCTGGAGTGTACGGGTAGTAGGCAGACCCCCAGATACGCAGTATTTT.

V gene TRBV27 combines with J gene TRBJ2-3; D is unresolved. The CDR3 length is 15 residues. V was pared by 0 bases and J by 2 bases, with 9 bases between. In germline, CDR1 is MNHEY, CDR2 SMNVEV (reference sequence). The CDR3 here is CASSLSDGNTDTQYF. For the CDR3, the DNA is TGTGCCAGCAGTTTATCGGACGGAAACACAGATACGCAGTATTTT.

The CDR3 DNA reads TGTGCCAGCAGCTTATCGGGTAGCGGGGACCGCGAGCAGTTCTTC. Translation: CASSLSGSGDREQFF. The chain joins TRBV7-9 to TRBJ2-1, with 8 positions matching TRBD2. The CDR3 is 15 residues long. CDR1 SEHNR and CDR2 FQNEAQ come from the germline V gene (reference sequence). Trimming cost V 2 bases and J 10 bases; bases outside gene matches: 10. Based on the CDR3 plus reference TRBV7-9 and TRBJ2-1, the full variable domain is DTGVSQNPRHKITKRGQNVTFRCDPISEHNRLYWYRQTLGQGPEFLTYFQNEAQLEKSRLLSDRFSAERPKGSFSTLEIQRTEQGDSAMYLCASSLSGSGDREQFFGPGTRLTVL.

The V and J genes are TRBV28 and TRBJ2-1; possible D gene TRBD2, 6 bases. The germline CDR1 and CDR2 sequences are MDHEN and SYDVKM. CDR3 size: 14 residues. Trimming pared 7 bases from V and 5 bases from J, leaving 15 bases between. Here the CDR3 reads CASTRRAGDNEQFF. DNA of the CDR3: TGTGCCAGCACCAGGAGGGCCGGAGACAATGAGCAGTTCTTC.